The entry below gives a single T cell receptor (beta chain) sequence along with its context. Trimming removed 6 bases from V and 5 bases from J, with 9 bases in between. The germline V gene encodes CDR1 SNHLY and CDR2 FYNNEI. The CDR3 is 12 residues long. The data were obtained in a study of blood T cell repertoires in COVID-19. Here immunoSEQ multiplex PCR was the method, and the copy in TCRdb shows in-frame clones only, minus some. The table shows around 60,000 clones, with approximately 75% occurring only once. Sequenced: peripheral blood. This receptor was obtained from a man older than 75 with acute or convalescent COVID-19. The chain carries TRBV2 and TRBJ2-3, with a tentative D call TRBD2 (6 bases). The CDR3 sequence: CASRLAGDTQYF. The CDR3 DNA reads as TGTGCCAGCAGACTAGCAGGAGATACGCAGTATTTT.